This TCR beta chain was retrieved from a study of Ad26.COV2.S vaccination and SARS-CoV-2 variants. Study-wide findings and caveats: Analytic work on TCR breadth and depth might have understated the full extent of total T cell responses.

As for treatment: some 19 received Ad26.COV2.S at low or high dose, single or two shots; five or six received placebo; per-sample allocation not given. Collection of the samples took place on day 63 after the first injection of vaccine or placebo. Germline CDR1 is SEHNR and CDR2 is FQNEAQ (reference sequence). Trimming stripped 5 bases from V and 2 bases from J, with 19 bases between. The CDR3 has 16 amino acids. Details on this clone: Its antigen remains unidentified.

Data came from immunoSEQ multiplex PCR; TCRdb stores just in-frame clones and leaves some out. This sample carries about 400,000 clones, about nine tenths of them seen once, and the ten largest clones take approximately 1.9%. V gene TRBV7-9 combines with J gene TRBJ2-7; D remains ambiguous. This sequence was found in a person aged 18-60 years who received the Ad26.COV2.S COVID-19 vaccine or a placebo. The sequences come from peripheral blood, collected in a trial of Ad26.COV2.S vaccine versus placebo. Here the CDR3 DNA reads TGTGCCAGCAGCCGTTCCATGGGGTACCAGACCTACGAGCAGTACTTC. As protein: CASSRSMGYQTYEQYF.